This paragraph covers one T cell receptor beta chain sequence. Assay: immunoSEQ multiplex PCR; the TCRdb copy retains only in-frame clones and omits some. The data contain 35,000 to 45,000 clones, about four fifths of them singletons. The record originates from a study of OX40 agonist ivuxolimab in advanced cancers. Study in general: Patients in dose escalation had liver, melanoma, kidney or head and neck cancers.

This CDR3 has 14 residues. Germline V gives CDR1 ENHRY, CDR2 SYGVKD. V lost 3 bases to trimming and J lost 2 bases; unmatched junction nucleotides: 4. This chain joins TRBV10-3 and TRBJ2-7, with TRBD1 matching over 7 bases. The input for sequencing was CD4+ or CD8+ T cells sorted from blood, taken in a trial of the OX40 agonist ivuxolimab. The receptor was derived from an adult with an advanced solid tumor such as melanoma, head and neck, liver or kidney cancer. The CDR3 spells CAISDRQGPYEQYF. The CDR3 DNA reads TGTGCCATCAGTGATCGACAGGGACCCTACGAGCAGTACTTC.